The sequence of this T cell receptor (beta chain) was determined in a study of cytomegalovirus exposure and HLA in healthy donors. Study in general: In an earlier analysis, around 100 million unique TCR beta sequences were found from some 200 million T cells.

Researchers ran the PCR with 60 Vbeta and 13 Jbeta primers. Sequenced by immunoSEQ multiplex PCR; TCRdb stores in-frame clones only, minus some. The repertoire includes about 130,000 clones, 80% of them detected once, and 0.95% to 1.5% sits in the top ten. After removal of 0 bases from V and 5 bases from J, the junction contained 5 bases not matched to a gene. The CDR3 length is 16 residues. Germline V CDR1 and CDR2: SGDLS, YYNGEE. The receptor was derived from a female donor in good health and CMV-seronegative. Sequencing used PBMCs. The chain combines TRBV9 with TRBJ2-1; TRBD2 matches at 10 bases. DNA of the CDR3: TGTGCCAGCAGCGTAGCCAGCGGGAGGGCCAACAATGAGCAGTTCTTC. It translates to CASSVASGRANNEQFF.